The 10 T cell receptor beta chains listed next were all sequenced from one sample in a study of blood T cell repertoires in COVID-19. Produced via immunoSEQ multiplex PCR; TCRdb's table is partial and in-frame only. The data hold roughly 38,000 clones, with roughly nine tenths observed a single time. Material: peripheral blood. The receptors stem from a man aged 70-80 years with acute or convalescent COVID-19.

CDR3 in amino acids: CASGYGTSETQYF. The CDR3 DNA follows: TGTGCTAGTGGTTACGGGACTTCCGAGACCCAGTACTTC. The gene calls are TRBV12-5 and TRBJ2-5, with D perhaps TRBD2 (6 bases). With 4 bases removed from V and 5 bases from J, the gap between germline ends came to 11 bases. CDR3 length: 13 residues. Germline V gene data show CDR1 as LGHNT and CDR2 as FRNRAP.

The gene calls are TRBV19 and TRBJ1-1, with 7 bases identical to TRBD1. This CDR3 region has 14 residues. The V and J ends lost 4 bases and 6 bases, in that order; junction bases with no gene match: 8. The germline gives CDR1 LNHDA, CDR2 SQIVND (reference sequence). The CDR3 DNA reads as TGTGCCAGTAGTACGACAGGGTGGTTGGCTGAAGCTTTCTTT. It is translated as CASSTTGWLAEAFF.

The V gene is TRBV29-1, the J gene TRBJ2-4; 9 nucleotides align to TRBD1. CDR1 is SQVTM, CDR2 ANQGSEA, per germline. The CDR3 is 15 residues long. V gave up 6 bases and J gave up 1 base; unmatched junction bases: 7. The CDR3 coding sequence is TGCAGCGTAGCCCACAGGGGGCCGGCCAAAAACATTCAGTACTTC. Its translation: CSVAHRGPAKNIQYF.

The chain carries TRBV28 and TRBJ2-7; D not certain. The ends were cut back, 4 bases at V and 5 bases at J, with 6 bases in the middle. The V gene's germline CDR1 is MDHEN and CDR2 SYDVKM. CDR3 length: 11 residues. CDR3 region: CASSSRNEQYF. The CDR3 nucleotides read TGTGCCAGCAGTTCTAGGAACGAGCAGTACTTC.

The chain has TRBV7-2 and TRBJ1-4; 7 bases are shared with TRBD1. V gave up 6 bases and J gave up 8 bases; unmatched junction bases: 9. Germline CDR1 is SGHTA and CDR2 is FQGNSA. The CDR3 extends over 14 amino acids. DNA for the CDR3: TGTGCCAGCAGTCTAGACAGGGAGATCGAAAAACTGTTTTTT. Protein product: CASSLDREIEKLFF.

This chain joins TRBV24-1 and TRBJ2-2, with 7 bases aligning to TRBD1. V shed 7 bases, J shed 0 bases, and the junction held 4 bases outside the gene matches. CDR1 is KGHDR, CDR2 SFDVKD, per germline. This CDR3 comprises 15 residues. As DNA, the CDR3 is TGTGCCACCAGCCCAGGGGGAGCGAACACCGGGGAGCTGTTTTTT. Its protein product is CATSPGGANTGELFF.

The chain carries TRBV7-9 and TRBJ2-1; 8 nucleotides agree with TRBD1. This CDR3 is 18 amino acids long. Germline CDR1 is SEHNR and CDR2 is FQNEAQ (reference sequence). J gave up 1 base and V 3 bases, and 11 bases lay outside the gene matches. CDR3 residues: CASSFPTGTGPSYNEQFF. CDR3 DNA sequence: TGTGCCAGCAGCTTTCCAACCGGGACAGGACCATCCTACAATGAGCAGTTCTTC.

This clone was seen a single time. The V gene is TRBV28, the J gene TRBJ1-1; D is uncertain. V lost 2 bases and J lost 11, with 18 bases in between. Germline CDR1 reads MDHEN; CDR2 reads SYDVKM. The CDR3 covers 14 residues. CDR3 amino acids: CASSLPTGRTRAFF. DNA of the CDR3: TGTGCCAGCAGTTTACCCACCGGCAGGACTAGGGCTTTCTTT.

CDR3 sequence (DNA): TGTGCCAGCAGCCAAGTGAGACAGGGGAGCGAAAAACTGTTTTTT. Residues: CASSQVRQGSEKLFF. V usage is TRBV3-1 (or the pseudogene TRBV3-2) and J usage is TRBJ1-4; 8 bases are shared with TRBD1. Germline assignment: CDR1 LGHDT and CDR2 YNNKEL (reference sequence). This CDR3 comprises 15 residues. The ends lost 1 base at V and 8 bases at J; junction bases unmatched: 6.

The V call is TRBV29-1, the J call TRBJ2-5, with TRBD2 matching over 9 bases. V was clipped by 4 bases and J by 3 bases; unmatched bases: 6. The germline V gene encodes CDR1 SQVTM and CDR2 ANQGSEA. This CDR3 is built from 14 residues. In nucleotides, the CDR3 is TGCAGCGTTGTGAACCCTAGCGGGAAAGAGACCCAGTACTTC. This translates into CSVVNPSGKETQYF.